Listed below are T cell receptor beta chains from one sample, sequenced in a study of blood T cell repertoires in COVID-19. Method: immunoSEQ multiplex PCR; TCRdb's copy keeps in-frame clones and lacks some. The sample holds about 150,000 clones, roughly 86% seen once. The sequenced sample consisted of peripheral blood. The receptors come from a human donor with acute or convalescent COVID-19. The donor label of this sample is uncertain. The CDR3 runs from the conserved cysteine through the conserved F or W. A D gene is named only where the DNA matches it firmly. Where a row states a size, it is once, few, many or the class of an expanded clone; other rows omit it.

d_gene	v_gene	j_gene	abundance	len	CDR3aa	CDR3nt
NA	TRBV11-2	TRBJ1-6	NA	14	CASSLDRGSSPLHF	TGTGCCAGCAGCTTAGACAGGGGATCTTCACCCCTCCACTTT
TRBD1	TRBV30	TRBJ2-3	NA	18	CAWSGTPGQGFGTDTQYF	TGTGCCTGGAGTGGAACGCCGGGACAGGGATTCGGCACAGATACGCAGTATTTT
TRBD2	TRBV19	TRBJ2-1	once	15	CASSSTSGVFNEQFF	TGTGCCAGTAGTTCAACTAGCGGGGTTTTCAATGAGCAGTTCTTC
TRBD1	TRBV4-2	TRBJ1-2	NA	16	CASSPEIGTGPNGYTF	TGTGCCAGCAGCCCCGAGATCGGGACAGGGCCGAATGGCTACACCTTC
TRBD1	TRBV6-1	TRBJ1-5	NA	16	CASSANRGPNNQPQHF	TGTGCCAGCAGTGCCAACAGGGGCCCTAACAATCAGCCCCAGCATTTT
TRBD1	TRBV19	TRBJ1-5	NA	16	CASSIAGQALNQPQHF	TGTGCCAGTAGTATAGCCGGACAGGCCCTCAATCAGCCCCAGCATTTT
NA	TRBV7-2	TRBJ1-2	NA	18	CASSPHSRMDTSRRGYTF	TGTGCCAGCAGCCCTCACAGTAGGATGGACACTTCAAGGCGGGGCTACACCTTC
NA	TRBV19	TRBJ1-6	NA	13	CASLRELGSPLHF	TGTGCCAGCCTCCGGGAACTGGGATCACCCCTCCACTTT
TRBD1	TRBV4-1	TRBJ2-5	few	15	CASSREGTGVGTQYF	TGCGCCAGCAGCCGTGAAGGGACAGGGGTGGGGACCCAGTACTTC
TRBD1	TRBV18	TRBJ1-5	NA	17	CASSLSPGTATNQPQHF	TGTGCCAGCTCACTCTCTCCTGGGACAGCCACCAATCAGCCCCAGCATTTT
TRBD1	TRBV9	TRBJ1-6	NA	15	CASSVDDRGGSPLHF	TGTGCCAGCAGCGTAGACGACAGGGGAGGTTCACCCCTCCACTTT
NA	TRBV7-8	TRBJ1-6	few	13	CASRAGSGSPLHF	TGTGCCAGCAGAGCCGGTTCGGGTTCACCCCTCCACTTT
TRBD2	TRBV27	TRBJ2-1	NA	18	CASSRIGSLAGEYNEQFF	TGTGCCAGCAGCCGGATCGGGTCCCTAGCGGGGGAATACAATGAGCAGTTCTTC
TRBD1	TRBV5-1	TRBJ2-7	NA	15	CASSLEGGSAYEQYF	TGCGCCAGCAGCTTGGAAGGGGGCAGCGCCTATGAGCAGTACTTC
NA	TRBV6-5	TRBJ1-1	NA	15	CASSFPGTRNTEAFF	TGTGCCAGCAGTTTCCCGGGAACAAGGAACACTGAAGCTTTCTTT
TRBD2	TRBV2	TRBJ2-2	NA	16	CASSFRTSGSTGELFF	TGTGCCAGCAGTTTCCGGACTAGCGGCAGCACCGGGGAGCTGTTTTTT
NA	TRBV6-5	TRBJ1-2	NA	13	CASSYGRGHGYTF	TGTGCCAGCAGTTACGGCAGGGGACATGGCTACACCTTC
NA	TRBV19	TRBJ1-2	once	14	CASSIVQGYYGYTF	TGTGCCAGTAGTATAGTCCAGGGATACTATGGCTACACCTTC
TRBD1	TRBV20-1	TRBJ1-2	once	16	CSASAGTGAKYYGYTF	TGCAGTGCTAGTGCCGGGACAGGGGCGAAGTACTATGGCTACACCTTC
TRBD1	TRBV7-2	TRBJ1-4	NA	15	CASSLPTGGREKLFF	TGTGCCAGCAGCTTACCGACAGGGGGGAGGGAAAAACTGTTTTTT
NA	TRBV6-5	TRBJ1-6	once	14	CASKASSYNSPLHF	TGTGCCAGCAAAGCGAGCTCCTATAATTCACCCCTCCACTTT
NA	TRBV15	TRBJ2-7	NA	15	CATSPARGTQYEQYF	TGTGCCACCAGCCCCGCGAGGGGGACCCAATACGAGCAGTACTTC
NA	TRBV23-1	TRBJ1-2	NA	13	CASSHLPDYGYTF	TGCGCCAGCAGTCACCTTCCAGACTATGGCTACACCTTC
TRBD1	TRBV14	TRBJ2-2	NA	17	CASSQMGGTGNTGELFF	TGTGCCAGCAGCCAAATGGGCGGGACAGGGAACACCGGGGAGCTGTTTTTT